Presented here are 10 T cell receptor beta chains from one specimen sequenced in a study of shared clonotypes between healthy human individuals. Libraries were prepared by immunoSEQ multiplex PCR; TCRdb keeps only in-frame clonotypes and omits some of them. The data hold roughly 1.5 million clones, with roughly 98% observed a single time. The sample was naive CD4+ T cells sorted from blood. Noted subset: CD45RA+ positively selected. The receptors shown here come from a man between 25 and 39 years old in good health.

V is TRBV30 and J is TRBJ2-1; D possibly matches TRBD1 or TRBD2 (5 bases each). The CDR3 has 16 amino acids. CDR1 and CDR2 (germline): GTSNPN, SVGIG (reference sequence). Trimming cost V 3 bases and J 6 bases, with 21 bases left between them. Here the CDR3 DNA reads TGTGCCTGGAGAGCACCTAGGGGCCGGGAATTCAATGAGCAGTTCTTC. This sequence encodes CAWRAPRGREFNEQFF.

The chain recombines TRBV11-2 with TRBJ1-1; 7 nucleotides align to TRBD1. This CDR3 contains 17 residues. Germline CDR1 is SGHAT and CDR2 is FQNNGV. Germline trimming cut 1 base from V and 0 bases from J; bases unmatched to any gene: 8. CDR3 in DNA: TGTGCCAGCAGCTTAGTTCCCTCTAGGGGGCTGAACACTGAAGCTTTCTTT. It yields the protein CASSLVPSRGLNTEAFF.

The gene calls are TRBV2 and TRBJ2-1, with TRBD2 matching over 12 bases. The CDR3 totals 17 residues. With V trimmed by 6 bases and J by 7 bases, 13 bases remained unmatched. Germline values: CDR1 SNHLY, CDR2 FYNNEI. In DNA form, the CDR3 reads TGTGCCAGCAGGCGACTAGCGGGAGTTGAAGGAAGGAATGAGCAGTTCTTC. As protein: CASRRLAGVEGRNEQFF.

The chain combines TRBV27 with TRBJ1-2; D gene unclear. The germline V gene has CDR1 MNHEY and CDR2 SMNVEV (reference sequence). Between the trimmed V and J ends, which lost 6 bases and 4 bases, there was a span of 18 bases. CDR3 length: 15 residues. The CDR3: CASRGSGTSAYGYTF. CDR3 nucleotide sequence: TGTGCCAGCAGGGGATCGGGAACTTCCGCCTATGGCTACACCTTC.

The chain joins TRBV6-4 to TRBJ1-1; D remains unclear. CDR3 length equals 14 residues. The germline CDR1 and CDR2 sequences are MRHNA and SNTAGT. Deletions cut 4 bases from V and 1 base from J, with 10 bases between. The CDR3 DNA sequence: TGTGCCAGCAGTGGCGAGCGGGGGAACACTGAAGCTTTCTTT. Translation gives CASSGERGNTEAFF.

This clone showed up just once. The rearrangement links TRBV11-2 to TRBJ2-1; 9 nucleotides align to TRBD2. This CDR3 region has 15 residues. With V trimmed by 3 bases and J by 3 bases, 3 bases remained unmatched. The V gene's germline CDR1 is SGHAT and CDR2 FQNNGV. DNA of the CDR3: TGTGCCAGCAGCTTTGCTAGCGGGAACTACAATGAGCAGTTCTTC. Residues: CASSFASGNYNEQFF.

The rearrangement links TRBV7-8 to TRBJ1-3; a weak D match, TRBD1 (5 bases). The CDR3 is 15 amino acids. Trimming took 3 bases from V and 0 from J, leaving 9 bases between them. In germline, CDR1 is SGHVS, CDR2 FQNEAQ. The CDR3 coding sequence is TGTGCCAGCAGCTTGGGGGTCTTCTCTGGAAACACCATATATTTT. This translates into CASSLGVFSGNTIYF.

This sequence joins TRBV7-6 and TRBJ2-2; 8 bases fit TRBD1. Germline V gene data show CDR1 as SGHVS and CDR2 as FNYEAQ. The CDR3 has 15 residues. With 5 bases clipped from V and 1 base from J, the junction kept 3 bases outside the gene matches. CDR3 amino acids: CASSTGQGNTGELFF. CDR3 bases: TGTGCCAGCAGCACTGGACAGGGGAACACCGGGGAGCTGTTTTTT.

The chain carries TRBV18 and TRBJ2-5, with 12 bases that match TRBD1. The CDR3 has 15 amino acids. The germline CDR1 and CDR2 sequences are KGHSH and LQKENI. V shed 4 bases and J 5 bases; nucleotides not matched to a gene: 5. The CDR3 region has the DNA TGTGCCAGCTCACGGGACAGGGGGCAGATGGAGACCCAGTACTTC. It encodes CASSRDRGQMETQYF. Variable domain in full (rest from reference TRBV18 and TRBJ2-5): NAGVMQNPRHLVRRRGQEARLRCSPMKGHSHVYWYRQLPEEGLKFMVYLQKENIIDESGMPKERFSAEFPKEGPSILRIQQVVRGDSAAYFCASSRDRGQMETQYFGPGTRLLVL.

This CDR3 is CASSPRQRETQYF. The CDR3 DNA is TGTGCCAGCAGCCCCCGGCAGCGAGAGACCCAGTACTTC. The V and J genes are TRBV7-7 and TRBJ2-5; D remains ambiguous. Germline-derived CDR1 and CDR2 are SSHAT and FNYEAQ (reference sequence). The CDR3 has 13 residues. Trimming removed 5 bases at V and 4 bases at J, with 11 bases between.